The rows below give T cell receptor beta chains drawn from one sample of a study of cytomegalovirus exposure and HLA in healthy donors. TCRdb's copy holds only in-frame clones and misses some; the assay was immunoSEQ multiplex PCR. The profile shows 150,000 to 200,000 clones, around 82% of them singletons. Material: PBMCs. The receptors stem from a woman in her forties or fifties in good health and CMV-seropositive. Both conserved end residues are part of each CDR3. Each record gives: D gene, clone size, V gene, J gene, CDR3 protein, CDR3 DNA. D genes are given only for firm matches. Not all rows give a size; the values are once, few, many and, for expanded clones, a class.

TRBD1,.,TRBV5-1,TRBJ2-7,CASSAPGQGIYEQYF,TGCGCCAGCAGCGCACCGGGACAGGGTATTTACGAGCAGTACTTC
TRBD1,.,TRBV7-2,TRBJ2-3,CASRATGTDTQYF,TGTGCCAGCAGAGCGACAGGGACAGATACGCAGTATTTT
TRBD2,few,TRBV18,TRBJ2-3,CASSPPSTSGGDTQYF,TGTGCCAGCTCACCACCGTCGACTAGCGGGGGAGATACGCAGTATTTT
.,.,TRBV4-2,TRBJ2-1,CASSQLDFNEQFF,TGTGCCAGCAGCCAATTAGATTTCAATGAGCAGTTCTTC
TRBD1,few,TRBV7-9,TRBJ2-7,CASSLSQGGEQYF,TGTGCCAGCAGCTTATCACAGGGGGGCGAGCAGTACTTC
TRBD1,.,TRBV9,TRBJ1-2,CASSVGQSLYGYTF,TGTGCCAGCAGCGTGGGACAGTCTTTGTATGGCTACACCTTC
.,.,TRBV5-4,TRBJ1-6,CASSVQGSGSPLHF,TGTGCCAGCAGCGTACAGGGTAGTGGTTCACCCCTCCACTTT
TRBD1,.,TRBV6-5,TRBJ1-2,CASSYQGANYGYTF,TGTGCCAGCAGTTATCAGGGGGCTAACTATGGCTACACCTTC
.,.,TRBV7-9,TRBJ2-7,CASSLAEAHDEQYF,TGTGCCAGCAGCTTAGCAGAAGCTCACGACGAGCAGTACTTC
.,.,TRBV9,TRBJ1-2,CASSISGTLSYGYTF,TGTGCCAGCAGCATCTCCGGGACATTGAGCTATGGCTACACCTTC
.,.,TRBV5-1,TRBJ1-2,CASSLDPGTNYGYTF,TGCGCCAGCAGCTTGGATCCAGGGACTAACTATGGCTACACCTTC
.,.,TRBV6-1,TRBJ1-2,CASSVDLGEGNYGYTF,TGTGCCAGCAGTGTAGATCTAGGGGAAGGAAACTATGGCTACACCTTC
TRBD2,.,TRBV5-6,TRBJ2-3,CASSKTSGGALTDTQYF,TGTGCCAGCAGCAAGACTAGCGGGGGGGCCCTCACAGATACGCAGTATTTT
.,.,TRBV2,TRBJ1-1,CASPTKYSADTEAFF,TGTGCCAGCCCCACGAAATACTCAGCGGACACTGAAGCTTTCTTT
.,.,TRBV6-1,TRBJ2-3,CASSEAGHQGGSDTQYF,TGTGCCAGCAGTGAAGCAGGCCACCAAGGAGGATCAGATACGCAGTATTTT
.,once,TRBV6-5,TRBJ2-5,CASSYGEWAGKETQYF,TGTGCCAGCAGTTACGGCGAATGGGCAGGAAAAGAGACCCAGTACTTC
.,once,TRBV30,TRBJ1-1,CAWSVRRGTMNTEAFF,TGTGCCTGGAGTGTACGAAGGGGCACTATGAACACTGAAGCTTTCTTT
TRBD2,.,TRBV2,TRBJ2-5,CASTGTSRETQYF,TGTGCCAGCACCGGGACTAGCAGGGAGACCCAGTACTTC
.,.,TRBV7-2,TRBJ1-5,CASSLGQNQPQHF,TGTGCCAGCAGCTTAGGGCAGAATCAGCCCCAGCATTTT
.,.,TRBV5-1,TRBJ2-2,CATSWGGASTGELFF,TGCGCCACCTCTTGGGGGGGGGCGAGCACCGGGGAGCTGTTTTTT
TRBD1,.,TRBV7-9,TRBJ1-6,CASSLGDSTNSPLHF,TGTGCCAGCAGCTTAGGGGACAGCACTAATTCACCCCTCCACTTT
.,.,TRBV6-5,TRBJ1-2,CASTTHKFYGYTF,TGTGCCAGCACGACACATAAATTCTATGGCTACACCTTC
.,.,TRBV11-2,TRBJ1-1,CASSLDTGSQGRTEAFF,TGTGCCAGCAGCTTAGATACCGGTTCCCAGGGGCGAACTGAAGCTTTCTTT
.,.,TRBV7-2,TRBJ2-7,CASSRSSYEQYF,TGTGCCAGCAGCAGGAGCTCCTACGAGCAGTACTTC
.,.,TRBV6-1,TRBJ1-1,CASSEAGGDTEAFF,TGTGCCAGCAGTGAAGCAGGGGGTGATACTGAAGCTTTCTTT
.,.,TRBV5-6,TRBJ1-5,CASSFRGGNQPQHF,TGTGCCAGCAGCTTCCGGGGTGGTAATCAGCCCCAGCATTTT
.,.,TRBV5-1,TRBJ2-2,CASSRTPNTGELFF,TGCGCCAGCTCCCGGACTCCGAACACCGGGGAGCTGTTTTTT